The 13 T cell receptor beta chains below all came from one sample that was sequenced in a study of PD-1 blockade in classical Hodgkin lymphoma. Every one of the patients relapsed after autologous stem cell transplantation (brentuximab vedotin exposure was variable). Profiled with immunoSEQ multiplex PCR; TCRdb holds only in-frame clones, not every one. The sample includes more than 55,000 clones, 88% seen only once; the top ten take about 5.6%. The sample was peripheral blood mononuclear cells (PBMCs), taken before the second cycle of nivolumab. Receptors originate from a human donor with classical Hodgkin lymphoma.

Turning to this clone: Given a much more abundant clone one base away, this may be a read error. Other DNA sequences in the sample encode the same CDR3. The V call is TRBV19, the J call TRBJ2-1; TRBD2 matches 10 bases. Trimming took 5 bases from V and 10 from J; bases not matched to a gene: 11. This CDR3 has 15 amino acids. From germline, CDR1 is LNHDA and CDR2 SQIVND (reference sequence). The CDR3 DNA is TGTGCCAGTAGTCGAACGAGCGGGGGGGTTGACGAGCAGTTCTTC. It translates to CASSRTSGGVDEQFF.

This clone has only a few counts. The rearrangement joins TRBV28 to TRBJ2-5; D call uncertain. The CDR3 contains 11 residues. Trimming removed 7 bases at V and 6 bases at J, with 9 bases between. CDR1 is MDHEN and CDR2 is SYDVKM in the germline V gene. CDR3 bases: TGTGCCAGCAAGGGTAGGAAGACCCAGTACTTC. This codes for CASKGRKTQYF.

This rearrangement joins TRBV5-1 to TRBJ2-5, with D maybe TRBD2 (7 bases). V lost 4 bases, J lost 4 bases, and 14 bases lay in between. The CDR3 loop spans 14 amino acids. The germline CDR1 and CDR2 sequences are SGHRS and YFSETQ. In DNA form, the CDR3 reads TGCGCCAGCAGCCTAGGGGGGGCGCGAGAGACCCAGTACTTC. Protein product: CASSLGGARETQYF.

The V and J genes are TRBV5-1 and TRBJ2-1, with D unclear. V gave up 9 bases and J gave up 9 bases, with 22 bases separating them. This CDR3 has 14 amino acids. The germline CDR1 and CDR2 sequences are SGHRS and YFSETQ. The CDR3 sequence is CATTSTGRMTEQFF. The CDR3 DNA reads TGCGCCACCACCTCGACGGGCCGAATGACTGAGCAGTTCTTC.

DNA of the CDR3: TGTGCCAGCAGTCCCCACTCGTATAGCAATCAGCCCCAGCATTTT. The encoded protein is CASSPHSYSNQPQHF. The V gene is TRBV6-5, the J gene TRBJ1-5; the D is unclear. Germline CDR1 and CDR2: MNHEY and SVGAGI. The CDR3 covers 15 residues. V was cut by 5 bases and J by 0 bases, with 11 bases left in between.

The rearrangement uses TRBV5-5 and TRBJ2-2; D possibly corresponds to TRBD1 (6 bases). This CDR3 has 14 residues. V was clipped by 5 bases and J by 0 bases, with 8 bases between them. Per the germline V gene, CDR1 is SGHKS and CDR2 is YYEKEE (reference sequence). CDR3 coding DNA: TGTGCCAGCAGTCGACAGGCGAACACCGGGGAGCTGTTTTTT. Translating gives CASSRQANTGELFF.

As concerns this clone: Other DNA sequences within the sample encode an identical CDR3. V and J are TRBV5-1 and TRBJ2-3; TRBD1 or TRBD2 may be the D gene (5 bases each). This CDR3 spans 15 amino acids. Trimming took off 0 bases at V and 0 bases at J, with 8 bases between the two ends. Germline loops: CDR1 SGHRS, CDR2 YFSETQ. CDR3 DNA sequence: TGCGCCAGCAGCTTGGTGGGGGTTAGCACAGATACGCAGTATTTT. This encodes CASSLVGVSTDTQYF.

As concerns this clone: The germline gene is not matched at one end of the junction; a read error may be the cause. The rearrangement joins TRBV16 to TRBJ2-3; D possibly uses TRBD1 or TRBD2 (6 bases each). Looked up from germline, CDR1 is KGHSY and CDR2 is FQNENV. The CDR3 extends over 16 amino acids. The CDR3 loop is CASSQQNLATTGTQYF. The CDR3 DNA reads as TGTGCCAGCAGCCAACAGAATCTAGCGACGACAGGTACGCAGTATTTT. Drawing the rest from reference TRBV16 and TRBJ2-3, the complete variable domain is GEEVAQTPKHLVRGEGQKAKLYCAPIKGHSYVFWYQQVLKNEFKFLISFQNENVFDETGMPKERFSAKCLPNSPCSLEIQATKLEDSAVYFCASSQQNLATTGTQYFGPGTRLTVL.

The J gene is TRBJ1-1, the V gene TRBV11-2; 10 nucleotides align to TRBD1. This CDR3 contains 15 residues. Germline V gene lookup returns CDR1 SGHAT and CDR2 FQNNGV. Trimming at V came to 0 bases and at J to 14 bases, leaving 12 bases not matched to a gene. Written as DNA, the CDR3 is TGTGCCAGCAGCTTAGATCCCGGGACAGGGGAGGAAGTGTTCTTT. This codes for CASSLDPGTGEEVFF.

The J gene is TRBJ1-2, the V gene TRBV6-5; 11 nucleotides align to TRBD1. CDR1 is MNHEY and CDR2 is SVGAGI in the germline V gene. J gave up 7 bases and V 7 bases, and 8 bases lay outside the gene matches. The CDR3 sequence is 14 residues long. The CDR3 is CASKRGQGAGGYTF. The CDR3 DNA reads TGTGCCAGCAAACGAGGACAGGGGGCCGGTGGCTACACCTTC.

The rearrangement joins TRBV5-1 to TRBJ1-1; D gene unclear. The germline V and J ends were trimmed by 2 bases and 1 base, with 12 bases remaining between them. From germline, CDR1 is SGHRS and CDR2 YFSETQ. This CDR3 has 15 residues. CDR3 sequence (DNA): TGCGCCAGCAGCTTACTCCTGTTAGCGAACACTGAAGCTTTCTTT. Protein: CASSLLLLANTEAFF.

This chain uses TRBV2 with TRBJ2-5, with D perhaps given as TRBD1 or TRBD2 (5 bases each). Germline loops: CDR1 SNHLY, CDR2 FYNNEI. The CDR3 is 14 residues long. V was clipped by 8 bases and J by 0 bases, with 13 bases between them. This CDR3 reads CASQGPPNQETQYF. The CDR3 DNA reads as TGTGCCAGCCAGGGACCACCCAACCAAGAGACCCAGTACTTC.

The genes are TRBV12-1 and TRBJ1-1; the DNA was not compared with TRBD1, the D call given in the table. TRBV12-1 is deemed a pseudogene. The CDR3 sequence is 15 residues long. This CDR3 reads CASSSKLWANTEAFF. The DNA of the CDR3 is TGTGCCAGCAGCTCGAAACTTTGGGCGAACACTGAAGCTTTCTTT.